This T cell receptor (beta chain) was captured in a study of OX40 agonist ivuxolimab in advanced cancers. Some background on the complete study: Ivuxolimab was a fully human IgG2 agonistic monoclonal antibody targeting the costimulatory receptor OX40 (CD134). Intravenous ivuxolimab was administered to patients every 2 weeks at six dose levels: 0.01, 0.1, 0.3, 1.5, 3 and 10 mg/kg. Among the roughly 52 dose-escalation patients, approximately 20 had hepatocellular carcinoma, approximately 15 melanoma, 9 renal cell carcinoma and 9 head and neck cancer. The dose-escalation cohort was roughly 87% male with a mean age of about 65 years, ranging from roughly 20 to 80. Prior anti-PD-1, anti-PD-L1 or anti-CTLA-4 therapy was permitted, and checkpoint inhibitors had been received by more than 35% of dose-escalation patients. Three dose-escalation patients achieved partial responses, one with hepatocellular carcinoma and two with cutaneous melanoma. The purpose of peripheral TCRbeta sequencing was to test whether ivuxolimab changed TCR sequence diversity and led to clonal T-cell expansion. The paper reports the monotherapy dose-escalation portion (N of about 56 patients) of the phase I ivuxolimab trial. General study outcomes and caveats: Antigen specificity was not determined for the clonally expanded peripheral T cells. In the 0.1-3.0 mg/kg groups, partial responders had among the lowest normalized peripheral clonal expansion, particularly in CD8+ T cells. At doses from 0.1 to 3.0 mg/kg, clonal expansion was seen in both CD4+ and CD8+ blood T cells between baseline and week 6. Low levels of normalized T-cell clonal expansion were also seen in some nonresponding patients. On average, CD8+ T cells showed more expanded clones than CD4+ T cells after ivuxolimab.

Genomic DNA was isolated from the sorted cells so that the TCRbeta CDR3 region could be sequenced. The immunoSEQ Assay was used for sequencing of TCRbeta CDR3 regions. The table comes from immuneACCESS by way of TCRdb, which keeps in-frame sequences with V and J called. Part of the clones is missing from these tables; in studies checked, under half for an unresolved V gene and the rest for unknown reasons. This sample lists over 30,000 clones; about four fifths were detected once. Around 1.9% of the sample is taken by the ten largest. The CDR3 starts with the cysteine, ends with the phenylalanine, and has 16 residues. Kept here is only the CDR3 DNA, which spans 48 bases and is read in frame from base 1. Unmatched junction bases come to 13, with V trimmed by 7 bases and J by 6 bases. CDR1 and CDR2, looked up from the germline V gene (reference sequence), are MNHNY and SVGAGI. About this clone itself: Its specific antigen is unknown. The input lacks base qualities; no much larger clone sits a single base away.

Patients with a history of autoimmune disease or receiving systemic immunosuppression were excluded from the trial. Peripheral blood for TCR sequencing was collected from all dose cohorts at baseline, on cycle 4 day 1, and on cycle 7 day 1. Samples came from an open-label, multicenter, first-in-human phase I dose-escalation trial of ivuxolimab. The trial enrolled adults with locally advanced or metastatic head and neck squamous cell, hepatocellular, melanoma or renal cell carcinoma. Before TCR sequencing, CD4+ T cells and CD8+ T cells from peripheral blood were sorted into separate populations. Sample: CD4+ or CD8+ T cells sorted from blood, taken in a trial of the OX40 agonist ivuxolimab. This receptor was obtained from an adult with an advanced solid tumor such as melanoma, head and neck, liver or kidney cancer. This sequence uses TRBV6-6 and TRBJ2-2; 8 junctional bases match TRBD1. Here is the DNA: TGTGCCAGCACCCACCTAGGACAGGGCGGATCCGGGGAGCTGTTTTTT. Its product reads: CASTHLGQGGSGELFF.